This T cell receptor (beta chain) was retrieved from a study of post-analysis software for immune sequencing data. Overall study results and limits: Roughly 5 TRBV segments occurring more often in patients than controls included TRBV5-6, TRBV5-1 and TRBV20-1.

The library was made from cDNA and included unique molecular identifiers. TCRdb processed the PCR reads anew with MiXCR; each CDR3 protein has one entry. The repertoire holds 800,000 to 950,000 distinct CDR3 sequences, with approximately 53% as singletons. Worth noting for this clonotype: The antigen is not known.

The V and J ends lost 5 bases and 2 bases, in that order; junction bases with no gene match: 5. The CDR3 length is 14 residues. CDR1 SGHDN and CDR2 FVKESK come from the germline V gene. Source material: blood. The V gene is TRBV14, the J gene TRBJ2-5; 7 nucleotides line up with TRBD1. This TCR was sampled from a girl aged 10 to 17 with multiple sclerosis. The CDR3 DNA follows: TGTGCCAGCAGCACCGGGACAGCACAAGAGACCCAGTACTTC. Encoded protein: CASSTGTAQETQYF. The full variable domain, its missing parts supplied by reference TRBV14 and TRBJ2-5, is EAGVTQFPSHSVIEKGQTVTLRCDPISGHDNLYWYRRVMGKEIKFLLHFVKESKQDESGMPNNRFLAERTGGTYSTLKVQPAELEDSGVYFCASSTGTAQETQYFGPGTRLLVL.